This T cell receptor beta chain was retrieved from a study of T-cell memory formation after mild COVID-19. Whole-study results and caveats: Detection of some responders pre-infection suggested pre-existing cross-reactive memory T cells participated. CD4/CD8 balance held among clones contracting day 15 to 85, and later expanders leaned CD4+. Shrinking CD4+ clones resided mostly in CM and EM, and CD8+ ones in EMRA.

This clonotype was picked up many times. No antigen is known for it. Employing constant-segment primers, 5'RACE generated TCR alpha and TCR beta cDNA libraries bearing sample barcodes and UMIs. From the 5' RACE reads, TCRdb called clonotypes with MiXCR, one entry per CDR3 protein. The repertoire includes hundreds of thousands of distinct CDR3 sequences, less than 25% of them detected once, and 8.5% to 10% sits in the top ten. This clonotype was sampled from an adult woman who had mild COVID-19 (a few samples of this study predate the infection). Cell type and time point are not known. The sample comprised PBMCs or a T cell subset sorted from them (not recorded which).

The CDR3 DNA reads as TGTGCCAGCAGTGAAGCGGGTTCGGGACTAGGGGCGAACACCGGGGAGCTGTTTTTT. This gives the protein CASSEAGSGLGANTGELFF. The J gene is TRBJ2-2, the V gene TRBV6-1; TRBD2 matches 8 bases. The CDR3 is 19 residues long. Germline trimming cut 0 bases from V and 0 bases from J; bases unmatched to any gene: 9. In germline, CDR1 is MNHNS, CDR2 SASEGT.